These 17 T cell receptor beta chains were all obtained from the same sample, sequenced in a study of T cells of healthy individuals. TCRdb called the 5' RACE reads again in MiXCR, with one record for every CDR3 protein. The table shows 41,000 or so distinct CDR3 sequences, with 3.5% to 5.5% occurring only once. These receptors all stem from a human donor in good health.

The chain carries TRBV7-2 and TRBJ2-1; D is possibly TRBD1 or TRBD2 (6 bases each). There are 13 residues in the CDR3. Trimming pared 5 bases from V and 8 bases from J, leaving 13 bases between. Germline CDR1 and CDR2: SGHTA and FQGNSA. Written as DNA, the CDR3 is TGTGCCAGCAGCCAGAGGAGGGGGTATGAGCAGTTCTTC. Translation gives CASSQRRGYEQFF.

This clonotype came up many times. The chain has TRBV6-5 and TRBJ1-1, with TRBD1 matching over 9 bases. Trimming took 8 bases from V and 10 from J; bases not matched to a gene: 11. The CDR3 has 13 amino acids. CDR1 and CDR2 from the germline V gene are MNHEY and SVGAGI. The chain's CDR3 is CASSKGGQGRAFF. The CDR3 DNA reads TGTGCCAGCTCGAAAGGGGGACAGGGAAGAGCTTTCTTT.

This clonotype came up many times. J is TRBJ2-7 and V is TRBV2; D may be TRBD2 (6 bases). This CDR3 comprises 14 residues. V was shortened by 7 bases and J by 3 bases, with 16 bases between the two germline ends. Germline lookup yields CDR1 SNHLY and CDR2 FYNNEI. CDR3 in DNA: TGTGCCAGCAAACCTGGGACTCCGTTCTACGAGCAGTACTTC. This translates into CASKPGTPFYEQYF.

This chain connects TRBV27 to TRBJ1-3; perhaps TRBD1 as D (6 bases). V lost 5 bases, J lost 9 bases, and 14 bases lay in between. The CDR3 contains 13 residues. Germline values: CDR1 MNHEY, CDR2 SMNVEV (reference sequence). CDR3 amino acids: CASSGGAWGTIYF. The CDR3 DNA reads TGTGCCAGCAGTGGGGGGGCTTGGGGCACCATATATTTT.

In the case of this clonotype: This may arise from a read error, as a much more abundant clone is one base away. The V gene is TRBV29-1, the J gene TRBJ1-2, with D hard to call. Germline lookup yields CDR1 SQVTM and CDR2 ANQGSEA. Trimming pared 6 bases from V and 7 bases from J, leaving 18 bases between. The CDR3 is made up of 13 amino acids. The CDR3 bases are TGCAGCGTGGGCGGTCACCAACGCACTGGCTACACCTTC. It translates to CSVGGHQRTGYTF. The full variable domain, completed using reference TRBV29-1 and TRBJ1-2, is SAVISQKPSRDICQRGTSLTIQCQVDSQVTMMFWYRQQPGQSLTLIATANQGSEATYESGFVIDKFPISRPNLTFSTLTVSNMSPEDSSIYLCSVGGHQRTGYTFGSGTRLTVV.

The sample holds many counts of this clonotype. This chain joins TRBV12-3 or TRBV12-4 and TRBJ2-2, with TRBD2 as a possible D gene (6 bases). The CDR3 consists of 14 residues. The V end lost 6 bases, the J end lost 2 bases, and 10 bases lay between the germline ends. CDR3 sequence (DNA): TGTGCCAGCAGACTGGAGGGTAACACCGGGGAGCTGTTTTTT. Translation: CASRLEGNTGELFF.

This clonotype was picked up a small number of times. The gene calls are TRBV11-1 and TRBJ2-2; D is possibly TRBD1 (6 bases). Trimming pared 5 bases from V and 1 base from J, leaving 17 bases between. This CDR3 comprises 17 residues. Germline CDR1 and CDR2: SGHAT and FQDESV (reference sequence). The CDR3 region has the DNA TGTGCCAGCAGCCGGAGCAGGGGCCGGATGAACACCGGGGAGCTGTTTTTT. Translating gives CASSRSRGRMNTGELFF.

The chain employs TRBV7-2 and TRBJ2-3, with TRBD2 identical over 11 bases. Trimming took 5 bases from V and 5 from J; bases not matched to a gene: 3. Germline V gene lookup returns CDR1 SGHTA and CDR2 FQGNSA. The CDR3 consists of 14 residues. The CDR3 is CASSPGLAGDTQYF. The CDR3 DNA follows: TGTGCCAGCAGCCCCGGACTAGCGGGAGATACGCAGTATTTT. Complete variable domain (other parts from reference TRBV7-2 and TRBJ2-3): GAGVSQSPSNKVTEKGKDVELRCDPISGHTALYWYRQSLGQGLEFLIYFQGNSAPDKSGLPSDRFSAERTGGSVSTLTIQRTQQEDSAVYLCASSPGLAGDTQYFGPGTRLTVL.

Many counts were recorded for this clonotype. The gene calls are TRBV5-6 and TRBJ1-1; TRBD1 matches 7 bases. The CDR3 extends over 14 amino acids. Per the germline V gene, CDR1 is SGHDT and CDR2 is YYEEEE. V shed 6 bases, J shed 4 bases, and the junction held 9 bases outside the gene matches. CDR3 residues: CASIIRGRGTEAFF. The DNA for the CDR3 is TGTGCCAGCATCATAAGGGGGCGAGGCACTGAAGCTTTCTTT.

CDR3 nucleotide sequence: TGTGCCAGCAGCTTAGCGCGGACAGGGAGTGCTGGCTACACCTTC. Translated, it gives CASSLARTGSAGYTF. V is TRBV11-2 and J is TRBJ1-2, with 8 bases fitting TRBD1. Germline CDR1 reads SGHAT; CDR2 reads FQNNGV. The CDR3 loop spans 15 amino acids. Trimming cost V 1 base and J 7 bases; bases outside gene matches: 8.

This clonotype was seen only a few times. This chain links TRBV6-5 with TRBJ1-5; D is unclear. The V gene lost 7 bases and the J gene lost 0 bases, with 13 bases spanning the gap. This CDR3 spans 15 amino acids. Germline V gene lookup returns CDR1 MNHEY and CDR2 SVGAGI. DNA for the CDR3: TGTGCCAGCAAGTCAGTTCGAAATAGCAATCAGCCCCAGCATTTT. It yields the protein CASKSVRNSNQPQHF.

This clonotype was found many times. The CDR3 DNA follows: TGTGCCAGCAGTTTATGGGGGGTGTCCGGGGAGCTGTTTTTT. This encodes CASSLWGVSGELFF. V is TRBV27 and J is TRBJ2-2; a possible D gene is TRBD2 (6 bases). Trimming took 1 base from V and 6 from J, leaving 9 bases between them. The germline V gene encodes CDR1 MNHEY and CDR2 SMNVEV (reference sequence). This CDR3 is built from 14 residues.

This clonotype was counted many times. The chain carries TRBV7-8 and TRBJ1-5, with D tentatively TRBD1 (5 bases). V shed 5 bases and J shed 6 bases, with 11 bases lying between them. CDR3 length: 13 amino acids. Germline V CDR1 and CDR2: SGHVS, FQNEAQ. The CDR3 DNA follows: TGTGCCAGCAGCCCCCAGGGAGGTCAGCCCCAGCATTTT. Amino acid sequence: CASSPQGGQPQHF.

This clonotype was seen at least ten times. The chain is built from TRBV7-9 and TRBJ1-1, with D tentatively TRBD1 (5 bases). Trimming took off 2 bases at V and 1 base at J, with 8 bases between the two ends. Germline CDR1 and CDR2: SEHNR and FQNEAQ (reference sequence). The CDR3 is made up of 14 amino acids. DNA for the CDR3: TGTGCCAGCAGCTTACGGGGGGAGAACACTGAAGCTTTCTTT. Translated: CASSLRGENTEAFF.

This rearrangement joins TRBV20-1 to TRBJ2-1; D may be TRBD1 (6 bases). Trimming removed 2 bases at V and 5 bases at J, with 13 bases between. The CDR3 extends over 14 amino acids. Germline CDR1 DFQATT, CDR2 SNEGSKA (reference sequence). CDR3 region: CSARRGIVDNEQFF. The CDR3 region has the DNA TGCAGTGCTAGAAGGGGGATTGTCGACAATGAGCAGTTCTTC.

This clonotype appeared a few times. The chain recombines TRBV2 with TRBJ1-2, with D possibly matching TRBD1 (5 bases). Per the germline V gene, CDR1 is SNHLY and CDR2 is FYNNEI. The germline V and J ends were trimmed by 8 bases and 4 bases, with 11 bases remaining between them. This CDR3 region has 12 residues. The CDR3: CASRGVGYGYTF. The CDR3, as DNA: TGTGCCAGCCGGGGGGTCGGCTATGGCTACACCTTC.

This clonotype was seen at least ten times. V usage is TRBV4-1 and J usage is TRBJ2-7; possibly TRBD1 for D (6 bases). This CDR3 has 16 residues. The germline V and J ends were trimmed by 5 bases and 0 bases, with 17 bases remaining between them. CDR1 and CDR2 from the germline V gene are MGHRA and YSYEKL. CDR3: CASSSLPGTLSYEQYF. The CDR3 DNA is TGCGCCAGCAGCTCCCTCCCCGGGACACTCTCCTACGAGCAGTACTTC.